This passage covers 17 T cell receptor beta chains from one sample sequenced in a study of T cells after yellow fever vaccination. TCRdb processed the 5' RACE reads anew with MiXCR; each CDR3 protein has one entry. The sample holds some 150,000 distinct CDR3 sequences, just over 6.5% seen once. The starting material was CD4+ T cells sorted from PBMCs, obtained 10 days after the yellow fever booster vaccination. These receptors originate from a man aged 25-40 years who received the YFV17D yellow fever vaccine.

Only a few counts were recorded for this clonotype. The J gene is TRBJ2-1, the V gene TRBV20-1, with 11 bases aligning to TRBD2. Germline trimming cut 5 bases from V and 10 bases from J; bases unmatched to any gene: 7. The germline V gene encodes CDR1 DFQATT and CDR2 SNEGSKA (reference sequence). This CDR3 comprises 13 residues. CDR3 region: CSAPTSGIGEQFF. The CDR3 nucleotides read TGCAGTGCTCCGACTAGCGGGATCGGCGAGCAGTTCTTC.

The table lists this clonotype with many counts. The rearrangement uses TRBV7-9 and TRBJ2-5, with 7 bases matching TRBD2. Trimming at V came to 8 bases and at J to 5 bases, leaving 14 bases not matched to a gene. The CDR3 extends over 15 amino acids. Germline CDR1 is SEHNR and CDR2 is FQNEAQ (reference sequence). The CDR3 loop reads CASSEGGRVEETQYF. The CDR3 DNA reads as TGTGCCAGCTCCGAGGGAGGGAGGGTAGAGGAGACCCAGTACTTC.

This clonotype has ten or more counts. The rearrangement uses TRBV14 and TRBJ1-3; D is unresolved. The germline gives CDR1 SGHDN, CDR2 FVKESK. The CDR3 has 17 amino acids. V dropped 4 bases and J dropped 8 bases, with 24 bases sitting between them. The DNA for the CDR3 is TGTGCCAGCAGCCCGCGCGGCGTACGGTCTGGTACGGACACCATATATTTT. It translates to CASSPRGVRSGTDTIYF.

The genes are TRBV27 and TRBJ2-7; a possible D gene is TRBD1 (6 bases). CDR1 is MNHEY, CDR2 SMNVEV, per germline (reference sequence). The CDR3 extends over 15 amino acids. V was clipped by 3 bases and J by 4 bases, with 16 bases between them. The CDR3 is CASSFSVGTLYEQYF. CDR3 coding DNA: TGTGCCAGCAGTTTTTCGGTTGGGACACTGTACGAGCAGTACTTC.

Concerning this clonotype: One end of the junction fails to match germline, which may point to a read error. This chain uses TRBV5-5 with TRBJ2-5; TRBD2 matches at 8 bases. From germline, CDR1 is SGHKS and CDR2 YYEKEE (reference sequence). The CDR3 consists of 12 residues. CDR3 DNA sequence: TGTGCCAGCGGCTTGGGGCGGGAGGCCCAGTACTTC. This encodes CASGLGREAQYF.

This clonotype came up many times. The V gene is TRBV4-3, the J gene TRBJ2-3; 8 bases align to TRBD2. In germline, CDR1 is LGHNA, CDR2 YSLEER. Trimming at V came to 5 bases and at J to 2 bases, leaving 9 bases not matched to a gene. This CDR3 is built from 16 residues. The CDR3, as DNA: TGCGCCAGCAGCTTCGGGTCAGCGGGAGCCACAGATACGCAGTATTTT. This codes for CASSFGSAGATDTQYF.

This clonotype was recorded many times. This chain links TRBV5-1 with TRBJ2-5, with 12 bases aligning to TRBD2. The germline CDR1 and CDR2 sequences are SGHRS and YFSETQ. The CDR3 sequence is 15 residues long. V dropped 2 bases and J dropped 1; count of bases not matched to a gene: 0. The CDR3 loop reads CASSLLAGGQETQYF. For the CDR3, the DNA is TGCGCCAGCAGCTTACTAGCGGGGGGCCAAGAGACCCAGTACTTC.

This clonotype was found many times. The rearrangement links TRBV3-1 to TRBJ2-3; no firm D call. The germline V gene encodes CDR1 LGHDT and CDR2 YNNKEL (reference sequence). With 3 bases removed from V and 3 bases from J, the gap between germline ends came to 19 bases. The CDR3 loop spans 17 amino acids. This CDR3 is CASSHRKASIGTDTQYF. The DNA of the CDR3 is TGTGCCAGCAGCCACCGGAAGGCGTCGATTGGAACAGATACGCAGTATTTT.

Only a few counts were recorded for this clonotype. The chain is built from TRBV4-3 and TRBJ1-4; tentatively, D is TRBD1 (5 bases). V dropped 3 bases and J dropped 4 bases, with 12 bases sitting between them. CDR3 length equals 15 residues. Per the germline V gene, CDR1 is LGHNA and CDR2 is YSLEER. CDR3 nucleotide sequence: TGCGCCAGCAGCCATTCGACAGTCTATAATGAAAAACTGTTTTTT. Translation: CASSHSTVYNEKLFF.

This clonotype appeared many times. The CDR3 DNA follows: TGTGCCAGCAGCTTAAGGTTCCCGTGGTCCTACAATGAGCAGTTCTTC. It is translated as CASSLRFPWSYNEQFF. This sequence joins TRBV7-2 and TRBJ2-1; D uncertain. Germline-derived CDR1 and CDR2 are SGHTA and FQGNSA. This CDR3 contains 16 residues. Trimming pared 2 bases from V and 1 base from J, leaving 12 bases between.

This clonotype was seen at least ten times. The gene calls are TRBV5-6 and TRBJ2-5, with D possibly being TRBD1 (5 bases). The CDR3 has 15 amino acids. V lost 6 bases, J lost 2 bases, and 17 bases lay in between. Germline V gives CDR1 SGHDT, CDR2 YYEEEE. CDR3 sequence (DNA): TGTGCCAGCACCCTTCCAGGGATGGCGCAAGAGACCCAGTACTTC. Its protein product is CASTLPGMAQETQYF.

This clonotype showed up many times. The chain uses TRBV12-3 or TRBV12-4 and TRBJ2-3, with no clear D. The ends were cut back, 4 bases at V and 6 bases at J, with 8 bases in the middle. The CDR3 runs to 12 residues. Here the CDR3 DNA reads TGTGCCAGCAGTTCCCCCCCGGATACGCAGTATTTT. This encodes CASSSPPDTQYF.

This clonotype has only a few counts. The J gene is TRBJ1-5, the V gene TRBV12-3 or TRBV12-4; TRBD1 might be the D (6 bases). Trimming took off 3 bases at V and 4 bases at J, with 13 bases between the two ends. The CDR3 length is 15 residues. The CDR3: CASSFGEGVNQPQHF. The CDR3 nucleotides read TGTGCCAGCAGTTTTGGGGAGGGGGTAAATCAGCCCCAGCATTTT.

J is TRBJ2-2 and V is TRBV19; D not certain. Between the trimmed V and J ends, which lost 0 bases and 1 base, there was a span of 12 bases. Germline CDR1 is LNHDA and CDR2 is SQIVND (reference sequence). The CDR3 has 17 residues. CDR3 in amino acids: CASSIDRPHKNTGELFF. CDR3 in DNA: TGTGCCAGTAGTATAGATCGACCTCACAAGAACACCGGGGAGCTGTTTTTT.

This clonotype has more than one count but fewer than ten. The chain combines TRBV24-1 with TRBJ1-1; D not resolved. Germline V gives CDR1 KGHDR, CDR2 SFDVKD. The V gene lost 1 base and the J gene lost 1 base, with 3 bases spanning the gap. The CDR3 totals 13 residues. CDR3 DNA sequence: TGTGCCACCAGTGATTTCAGGAACACTGAAGCTTTCTTT. This codes for CATSDFRNTEAFF.

In this sample, this clonotype turned up many times. The V gene is TRBV12-3 or TRBV12-4, the J gene TRBJ2-7, with 7 bases fitting TRBD1. CDR3 length: 17 amino acids. J was trimmed by 2 bases and V by 3 bases; bases with no gene match: 13. The CDR3 region has the DNA TGTGCCAGCAGTTTTTCCCCCACAGGACAGGAGCCCTACGAGCAGTACTTC. Its translation is CASSFSPTGQEPYEQYF.

The sample holds many counts of this clonotype. The chain recombines TRBV25-1 with TRBJ2-1; D ambiguous. Germline V gives CDR1 MGHDK, CDR2 SYGVNS. With 2 bases removed from V and 3 bases from J, the gap between germline ends came to 8 bases. This CDR3 has 14 residues. The DNA of the CDR3 is TGTGCCAGCAGTGAAACTGCGCGCTACAATGAGCAGTTCTTC. Its translation: CASSETARYNEQFF.